The 27 T cell receptor beta chains listed next were all sequenced from one sample in a study of human T cells and chemical hapten exposure. Time point in this sample: pre-sensitization, week 0. Treatment described: therapeutic diphenylcyclopropenone sensitization with weekly scalp DPC. TCRdb re-called the RACE reads with MiXCR, one entry per CDR3 protein. The repertoire holds roughly 120,000 distinct CDR3 sequences, with approximately 12% as singletons. This specimen consisted of whole blood, obtained in connection with sensitization to the hapten diphenylcyclopropenone (DPC). These receptors were obtained from a woman aged 18-29 years with alopecia areata. Some clones in this sample may be carry-over from other donors' samples.

The chain couples TRBV7-6 to TRBJ2-7, with D possibly TRBD1 on 5 matching bases. CDR3 length equals 14 residues. Deletions cut 4 bases from V and 5 bases from J, with 15 bases between. Germline CDR1 SGHVS, CDR2 FNYEAQ. This CDR3 is CASSSAGLVNEQYF. CDR3 coding DNA: TGTGCCAGCAGCTCAGCAGGGTTGGTTAACGAGCAGTACTTC.

The table lists this clonotype with a few counts. The chain recombines TRBV6-6 with TRBJ2-3; 7 bases line up with TRBD2. CDR1 is MNHNY and CDR2 is SVGAGI in the germline V gene (reference sequence). The CDR3 totals 14 residues. Losses at the gene ends were 2 bases for V and 3 bases for J; bases not matched to a gene: 2. The CDR3 DNA is TGTGCCAGCAGTTACCGGGGGGAGACAGATACGCAGTATTTT. It encodes CASSYRGETDTQYF.

V and J are TRBV3-1 and TRBJ1-1, with D possibly matching TRBD1 (5 bases). The CDR3 consists of 14 residues. The V end lost 1 base, the J end lost 11 bases, and 17 bases lay between the germline ends. CDR1 and CDR2 (germline): LGHDT, YNNKEL (reference sequence). The CDR3 coding sequence is TGTGCCAGCAGCCAAGGCTGGGACCGTGGGGATGCTTTCTTT. It translates to CASSQGWDRGDAFF. The variable domain in full, with the rest retrieved from reference TRBV3-1 and TRBJ1-1, is DTAVSQTPKYLVTQMGNDKSIKCEQNLGHDTMYWYKQDSKKFLKIMFSYNNKELIINETVPNRFSPKSPDKAHLNLHINSLELGDSAVYFCASSQGWDRGDAFFGQGTRLTVV.

The chain uses TRBV19 and TRBJ1-5, with D maybe TRBD1 (5 bases). The CDR3 length is 16 residues. CDR1 and CDR2 from the germline V gene are LNHDA and SQIVND (reference sequence). The V end was cut by 6 bases, the J end by 1 base, with 16 bases between. The CDR3 bases are TGTGCCAGTAGGCTCGACAGTAAAGTAAGCAATCAGCCCCAGCATTTT. Residues: CASRLDSKVSNQPQHF.

This sequence joins TRBV7-9 and TRBJ2-3; D could derive from TRBD1 or TRBD2 (6 bases each). The V end was cut by 4 bases, the J end by 3 bases, with 14 bases between. Germline V gives CDR1 SEHNR, CDR2 FQNEAQ (reference sequence). The CDR3 is 15 residues long. DNA for the CDR3: TGTGCCAGCAGCTCCACGGGGGCGGGGACAGATACGCAGTATTTT. This sequence encodes CASSSTGAGTDTQYF. Filled out from reference TRBV7-9 and TRBJ2-3, the complete variable domain reads DTGVSQNPRHKITKRGQNVTFRCDPISEHNRLYWYRQTLGQGPEFLTYFQNEAQLEKSRLLSDRFSAERPKGSFSTLEIQRTEQGDSAMYLCASSSTGAGTDTQYFGPGTRLTVL.

This clonotype appeared many times. The chain combines TRBV7-2 with TRBJ1-5, with TRBD1 identical over 9 bases. CDR3 length: 18 amino acids. J gave up 0 bases and V 5 bases, and 11 bases lay outside the gene matches. Germline V gene lookup returns CDR1 SGHTA and CDR2 FQGNSA. The CDR3 DNA reads TGTGCCAGCAGCCCGAGACGGACAGGGGCCGATAGCAATCAGCCCCAGCATTTT. It codes for CASSPRRTGADSNQPQHF.

This clonotype has ten or more counts. J is TRBJ2-7 and V is TRBV28, with 13 bases matching TRBD2. Germline trimming cut 6 bases from V and 2 bases from J; bases unmatched to any gene: 7. Germline V gene lookup returns CDR1 MDHEN and CDR2 SYDVKM. The CDR3 is 16 amino acids. The DNA for the CDR3 is TGTGCCAGCAGACGCGGACTAGCGGGGGCCGCCTACGAGCAGTACTTC. Protein: CASRRGLAGAAYEQYF.

This rearrangement joins TRBV9 to TRBJ2-7; maybe TRBD1 (7 bases). Trimming stripped 4 bases from V and 6 bases from J, with 23 bases between. The CDR3 loop spans 16 amino acids. Germline CDR1 SGDLS, CDR2 YYNGEE. This CDR3 reads CASSPPGRQGTSEQYF. CDR3 sequence (DNA): TGTGCCAGCAGCCCCCCCGGGAGACAGGGAACTAGCGAGCAGTACTTC.

The V gene is TRBV12-3 or TRBV12-4, the J gene TRBJ2-3; TRBD1 matches at 10 bases. The V and J ends lost 6 bases and 14 bases, in that order; junction bases with no gene match: 8. CDR3 length equals 12 residues. CDR3 bases: TGTGCCAGCAGCCTGACAGGGGGCAGGAGGTATTTT. Its protein product is CASSLTGGRRYF.

This chain links TRBV18 with TRBJ2-1; no reliable D call. The V end was cut by 6 bases, the J end by 2 bases, with 5 bases between. Germline V gene data show CDR1 as KGHSH and CDR2 as LQKENI. The CDR3 consists of 12 residues. The CDR3 nucleotides read TGTGCCAGCTCCATAGCCTACAATGAGCAGTTCTTC. Translated: CASSIAYNEQFF.

This clonotype was found a few times. DNA of the CDR3: TGTGCCAGCAGCAAGGACAGGGACGGCTACACCTTC. Residues: CASSKDRDGYTF. The J gene is TRBJ1-2, the V gene TRBV2; 8 nucleotides line up with TRBD1. Germline assignment: CDR1 SNHLY and CDR2 FYNNEI. V was pared by 6 bases and J by 8 bases, with 5 bases of the junction left unmatched. The CDR3 has 12 amino acids.

This clonotype has just a few counts. The chain has TRBV7-6 and TRBJ2-3; TRBD1 or TRBD2 may be the D gene (5 bases each). CDR1 is SGHVS, CDR2 FNYEAQ, per germline. V lost 4 bases to trimming and J lost 3 bases, with 14 bases between them. CDR3 length: 15 amino acids. CDR3 residues: CASSSRGEMTDTQYF. CDR3 DNA sequence: TGTGCCAGCAGCTCTCGAGGGGAGATGACAGATACGCAGTATTTT.

This clonotype was recorded a few times. The V call is TRBV18, the J call TRBJ2-1; the match to TRBD1 covers 10 bases. The V segment lost 6 bases and the J segment 7 bases; nucleotides outside the gene matches: 9. This CDR3 spans 15 amino acids. Germline loops: CDR1 KGHSH, CDR2 LQKENI. The CDR3 sequence is CASSADRGKRNEQFF. In DNA, the CDR3 is TGTGCCAGCTCGGCGGACAGGGGGAAGAGGAATGAGCAGTTCTTC.

There are a few counts of this clonotype. The CDR3 DNA reads TGTGCCAGCAGCTTCGGAGGGTCAGATGGCTACACCTTC. Its protein product is CASSFGGSDGYTF. The chain joins TRBV7-3 to TRBJ1-2; D is ambiguous. In germline, CDR1 is SGHTA, CDR2 FQGTGA. V was trimmed by 3 bases and J by 6 bases, leaving 11 bases between them. This CDR3 has 13 residues. Supplemented by reference TRBV7-3 and TRBJ1-2, the full variable domain reads GAGVSQTPSNKVTEKGKYVELRCDPISGHTALYWYRQSLGQGPEFLIYFQGTGAADDSGLPNDRFFAVRPEGSVSTLKIQRTERGDSAVYLCASSFGGSDGYTFGSGTRLTVV.

This clonotype was counted a few times. The chain carries TRBV7-9 and TRBJ2-7, with 7 positions matching TRBD2. The CDR3 has 13 amino acids. The germline V gene has CDR1 SEHNR and CDR2 FQNEAQ (reference sequence). Losses at the gene ends were 2 bases for V and 5 bases for J; bases not matched to a gene: 3. CDR3 in amino acids: CASSLWGGNEQYF. In DNA form, the CDR3 reads TGTGCCAGCAGCTTATGGGGAGGGAACGAGCAGTACTTC.

This clonotype occurred a few times. The chain joins TRBV4-1 to TRBJ1-5, with D uncertain. This CDR3 has 19 amino acids. Germline V gene data show CDR1 as MGHRA and CDR2 as YSYEKL. V gave up 0 bases and J gave up 0 bases, with 18 bases separating them. DNA for the CDR3: TGCGCCAGCAGCCAAGACATGAGCGGAGCAGGTTATAGCAATCAGCCCCAGCATTTT. Amino acid sequence: CASSQDMSGAGYSNQPQHF.

This clonotype appeared many times. V gene TRBV21-1 combines with J gene TRBJ2-7; the D call TRBD2 from the table was never checked on the DNA. TRBV21-1 is termed a pseudogene. This CDR3 region has 14 residues. The CDR3 DNA sequence: TGTGCCAGCAGCAAAATTGAGGGTGCCGACGAGCAGTACTTC. It yields the protein CASSKIEGADEQYF.

This clonotype has more than one count but fewer than ten. V is TRBV4-3 and J is TRBJ2-6, with a tentative D call TRBD1 (6 bases). V was clipped by 3 bases and J by 3 bases, with 12 bases between them. Germline CDR1 is LGHNA and CDR2 is YSLEER. CDR3 length: 16 residues. CDR3 in amino acids: CASSQARGYGANVLTF. Written as DNA, the CDR3 is TGCGCCAGCAGCCAGGCCAGGGGATATGGGGCCAACGTCCTGACTTTC.

The V call is TRBV7-9, the J call TRBJ1-2; 9 bases match TRBD1. Germline V gives CDR1 SEHNR, CDR2 FQNEAQ (reference sequence). This CDR3 has 13 residues. Trimming at V came to 2 bases and at J to 13 bases, leaving 8 bases not matched to a gene. CDR3 coding DNA: TGTGCCAGCAGCTTATCGGGGACAGGGCCGTGCACCTTC. This codes for CASSLSGTGPCTF.

This rearrangement joins TRBV5-1 to TRBJ2-3, with D perhaps TRBD2 (5 bases). The CDR3 totals 15 residues. Between the trimmed V and J ends, which lost 2 bases and 2 bases, there was a span of 12 bases. Germline V gene lookup returns CDR1 SGHRS and CDR2 YFSETQ. In DNA form, the CDR3 reads TGCGCCAGCAGCTTCACGGCTAGCCTCACAGATACGCAGTATTTT. Translation gives CASSFTASLTDTQYF.

This clonotype was seen a few times. The chain employs TRBV28 and TRBJ1-3; tentative D call: TRBD1 (5 bases). This CDR3 spans 15 amino acids. Germline-derived CDR1 and CDR2 are MDHEN and SYDVKM. Trimming pared 5 bases from V and 0 bases from J, leaving 11 bases between. CDR3 loop: CASSMTAISGNTIYF. Here the CDR3 DNA reads TGTGCCAGCAGTATGACAGCGATCTCTGGAAACACCATATATTTT. The variable domain in full, with the rest retrieved from reference TRBV28 and TRBJ1-3, is DVKVTQSSRYLVKRTGEKVFLECVQDMDHENMFWYRQDPGLGLRLIYFSYDVKMKEKGDIPEGYSVSREKKERFSLILESASTNQTSMYLCASSMTAISGNTIYFGEGSWLTVV.

This clonotype was counted many times. The CDR3 protein is CASSRTLGQPQHF. In nucleotides, the CDR3 is TGTGCCAGCAGCCGGACTTTGGGTCAGCCCCAGCATTTT. The chain recombines TRBV12-3 or TRBV12-4 with TRBJ1-5, with D unresolved. CDR3 length equals 13 residues. The V gene lost 6 bases and the J gene lost 6 bases, with 12 bases spanning the gap.

This clonotype showed up just a few times. The chain links TRBV5-1 to TRBJ1-1; D uncertain. Trimming stripped 4 bases from V and 5 bases from J, with 15 bases between. Germline lookup yields CDR1 SGHRS and CDR2 YFSETQ. CDR3 length equals 14 residues. The CDR3 region has the DNA TGCGCCAGCAGCCCCTCGGAGGGAAGGACTGAAGCTTTCTTT. This codes for CASSPSEGRTEAFF.

This chain connects TRBV5-1 to TRBJ1-1; D call uncertain. In germline, CDR1 is SGHRS, CDR2 YFSETQ. The CDR3 loop spans 16 amino acids. V was pared by 0 bases and J by 5 bases, with 17 bases between. CDR3 nucleotides: TGCGCCAGCAGCTTGGAGGCACAACGGTCGGGGACTGAAGCTTTCTTT. This gives the protein CASSLEAQRSGTEAFF.

The chain combines TRBV5-1 with TRBJ2-1; D remains ambiguous. Germline V gene data show CDR1 as SGHRS and CDR2 as YFSETQ. The CDR3 extends over 14 amino acids. Trimming removed 3 bases from V and 4 bases from J, with 11 bases in between. The CDR3 loop reads CASSSSEAYNEQFF. The CDR3 nucleotides are TGCGCCAGCAGCTCTTCGGAAGCATACAATGAGCAGTTCTTC.

This clonotype was picked up a small number of times. The rearrangement links TRBV12-3 or TRBV12-4 to TRBJ1-2; maybe TRBD1 (5 bases). V was cut by 0 bases and J by 4 bases, with 12 bases left in between. The length of the CDR3 is 15 residues. CDR3 in amino acids: CASSLARQGLYGYTF. The CDR3 DNA is TGTGCCAGCAGTTTAGCGCGGCAGGGACTCTATGGCTACACCTTC.

This clonotype has only a few counts. The rearrangement joins TRBV18 to TRBJ2-6; 7 nucleotides line up with TRBD2. V lost 2 bases, J lost 2 bases, and 6 bases stayed unmatched. The CDR3 is 17 amino acids. From germline, CDR1 is KGHSH and CDR2 LQKENI. The CDR3 coding sequence is TGTGCCAGCTCACCAGATCCCGGGACTACTGGGGCCAACGTCCTGACTTTC. Protein sequence: CASSPDPGTTGANVLTF.